The 6 T cell receptor beta chains presented below share a single source sample, sequenced in a study of blood T cells in healthy people across ages. For the second PCR, which ran for roughly 6 to 12 cycles, a sample-barcoded 5' primer and a J-beta primer mix were used. TCRdb independently ran MiXCR on the 5' RACE reads; one entry per CDR3 protein. The sample holds hundreds of thousands of distinct CDR3 sequences; approximately 49% are singletons and the top ten take roughly an eighth. The sequencing sample was made of blood. These receptors all come from a young man in good health.

The gene calls are TRBV29-1 and TRBJ2-1, with D hard to call. This CDR3 region has 16 residues. Trimming stripped 2 bases from V and 3 bases from J, with 17 bases between. The germline V gene has CDR1 SQVTM and CDR2 ANQGSEA. In DNA form, the CDR3 reads TGCAGCGTTGAATATGGGGATACAGTATTCTACAATGAGCAGTTCTTC. Translation: CSVEYGDTVFYNEQFF.

This clonotype turned up a few times. This chain links TRBV3-1 with TRBJ1-2; D perhaps matches TRBD1 (5 bases). Trimming removed 1 base at V and 0 bases at J, with 9 bases between. This CDR3 is 15 amino acids long. CDR1 is LGHDT and CDR2 is YNNKEL in the germline V gene (reference sequence). The DNA for the CDR3 is TGTGCCAGCAGCCAAGCAGGGCTAGCTAACTATGGCTACACCTTC. Translation gives CASSQAGLANYGYTF.

This clonotype came up a few times. This rearrangement joins TRBV6-7 to TRBJ1-2; TRBD1 aligns across 7 bases. TRBV6-7 is an open reading frame, and its role is uncertain. This CDR3 is 14 amino acids long. Trimming cost V 2 bases and J 6 bases; bases outside gene matches: 6. CDR3 sequence reads: CASSYGRGQNGYTF. DNA of the CDR3: TGTGCCAGCAGTTACGGGAGGGGGCAAAATGGCTACACCTTC.

The chain uses TRBV28 and TRBJ1-4; D not resolved. This CDR3 contains 14 residues. The germline V gene encodes CDR1 MDHEN and CDR2 SYDVKM. Trimming removed 5 bases from V and 4 bases from J, with 11 bases in between. CDR3 nucleotide sequence: TGTGCCAGCAGTAAAGCCGAATTTAATGAAAAACTGTTTTTT. It specifies CASSKAEFNEKLFF.

The table lists this clonotype with a few counts. The chain uses TRBV24-1 and TRBJ2-7; D perhaps matches TRBD2 (5 bases). The CDR3 consists of 13 residues. Germline V gives CDR1 KGHDR, CDR2 SFDVKD. Trimming cost V 9 bases and J 2 bases, with 13 bases left between them. CDR3 nucleotide sequence: TGTGCCACCGCTCCCGGGGTCGCCTACGAGCAGTACTTC. This codes for CATAPGVAYEQYF.

This clonotype was seen many times. The J gene is TRBJ1-6, the V gene TRBV5-1, with D unresolved. The V gene lost 0 bases and the J gene lost 0 bases, with 4 bases spanning the gap. CDR3 length: 15 residues. Germline lookup yields CDR1 SGHRS and CDR2 YFSETQ. CDR3 nucleotides: TGCGCCAGCAGCTTGGACAGCTCCTATAATTCACCCCTCCACTTT. Amino acids: CASSLDSSYNSPLHF.